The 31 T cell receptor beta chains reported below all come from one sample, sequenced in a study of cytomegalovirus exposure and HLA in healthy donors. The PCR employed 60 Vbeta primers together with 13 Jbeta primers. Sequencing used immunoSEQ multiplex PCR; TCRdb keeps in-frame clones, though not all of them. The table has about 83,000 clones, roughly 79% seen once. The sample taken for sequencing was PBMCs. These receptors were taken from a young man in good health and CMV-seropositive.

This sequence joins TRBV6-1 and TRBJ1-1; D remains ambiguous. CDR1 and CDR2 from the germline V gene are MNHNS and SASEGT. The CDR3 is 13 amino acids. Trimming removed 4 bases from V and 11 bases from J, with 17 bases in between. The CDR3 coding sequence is TGTGCCAGCAGTGGAGAGAAGAGGGCTACGGCTTTCTTT. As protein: CASSGEKRATAFF.

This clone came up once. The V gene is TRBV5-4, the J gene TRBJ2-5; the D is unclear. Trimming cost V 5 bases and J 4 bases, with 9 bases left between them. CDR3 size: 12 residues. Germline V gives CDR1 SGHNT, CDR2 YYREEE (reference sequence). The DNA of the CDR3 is TGTGCCAGCAGGGTAAACGGAGAGACCCAGTACTTC. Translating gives CASRVNGETQYF.

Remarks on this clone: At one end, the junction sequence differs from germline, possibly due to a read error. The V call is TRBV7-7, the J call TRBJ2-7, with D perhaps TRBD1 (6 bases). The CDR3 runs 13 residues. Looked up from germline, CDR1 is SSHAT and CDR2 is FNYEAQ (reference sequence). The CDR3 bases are TGTGCTAGCAGCCCCGACAGGACCGGTGAGCAGTACTTC. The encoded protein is CASSPDRTGEQYF.

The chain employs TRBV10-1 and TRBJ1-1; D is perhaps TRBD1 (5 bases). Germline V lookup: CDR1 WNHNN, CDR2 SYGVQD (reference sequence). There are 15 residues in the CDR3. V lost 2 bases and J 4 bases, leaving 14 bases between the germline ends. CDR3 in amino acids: CASSERGVFGTEAFF. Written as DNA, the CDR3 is TGCGCCAGCAGTGAGCGGGGGGTCTTCGGCACTGAAGCTTTCTTT.

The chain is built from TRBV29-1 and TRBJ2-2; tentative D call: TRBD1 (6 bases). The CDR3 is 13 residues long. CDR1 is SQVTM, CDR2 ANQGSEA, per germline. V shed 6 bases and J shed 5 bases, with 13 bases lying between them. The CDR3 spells CSVAGTITGELFF. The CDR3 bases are TGCAGCGTGGCCGGGACAATTACCGGGGAGCTGTTTTTT.

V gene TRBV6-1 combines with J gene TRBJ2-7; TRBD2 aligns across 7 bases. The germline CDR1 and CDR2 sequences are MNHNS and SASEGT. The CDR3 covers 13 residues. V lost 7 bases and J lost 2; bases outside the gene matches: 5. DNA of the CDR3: TGTGCCAGCACCCGAGGACTAGCCTACGAGCAGTACTTC. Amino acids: CASTRGLAYEQYF.

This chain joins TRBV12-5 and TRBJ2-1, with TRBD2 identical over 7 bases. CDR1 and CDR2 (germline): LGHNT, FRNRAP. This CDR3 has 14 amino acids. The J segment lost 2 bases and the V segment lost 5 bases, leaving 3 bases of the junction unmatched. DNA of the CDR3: TGTGCTAGTGGTCTAGCGGAGACCTACAATGAGCAGTTCTTC. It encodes CASGLAETYNEQFF.

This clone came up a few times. CDR3 nucleotide sequence: TGCGCCAGCAGCCAAGGAGCCCAGGGGGCGTTTGGAAACACCATATATTTT. This gives the protein CASSQGAQGAFGNTIYF. The chain links TRBV4-1 to TRBJ1-3; 8 nucleotides line up with TRBD1. J gave up 3 bases and V 1 base, and 8 bases lay outside the gene matches. Germline CDR1 is MGHRA and CDR2 is YSYEKL. The CDR3 has 17 residues.

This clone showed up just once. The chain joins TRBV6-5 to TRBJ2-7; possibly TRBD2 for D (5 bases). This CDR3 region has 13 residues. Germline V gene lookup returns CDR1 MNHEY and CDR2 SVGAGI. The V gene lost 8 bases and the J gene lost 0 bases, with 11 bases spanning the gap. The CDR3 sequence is CASSKDSSYEQYF. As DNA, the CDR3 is TGTGCCAGCTCTAAGGACTCCTCCTACGAGCAGTACTTC.

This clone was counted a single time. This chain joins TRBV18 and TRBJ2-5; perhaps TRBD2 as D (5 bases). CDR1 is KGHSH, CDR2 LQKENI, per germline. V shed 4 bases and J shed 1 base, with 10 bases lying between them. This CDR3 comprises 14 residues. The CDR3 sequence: CASSLRGIQETQYF. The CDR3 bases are TGTGCCAGCTCACTACGGGGAATCCAAGAGACCCAGTACTTC.

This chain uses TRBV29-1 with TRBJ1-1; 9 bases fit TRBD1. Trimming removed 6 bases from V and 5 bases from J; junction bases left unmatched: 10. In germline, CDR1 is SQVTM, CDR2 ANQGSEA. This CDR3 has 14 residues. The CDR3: CSVPPGTGRTEAFF. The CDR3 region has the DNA TGCAGCGTCCCTCCCGGGACAGGGCGTACTGAAGCTTTCTTT.

CDR3: CASSLSFNQPQHF. CDR3 bases: TGTGCCAGCAGCTTGTCTTTCAATCAGCCCCAGCATTTT. The gene calls are TRBV5-8 and TRBJ1-5; no clear D. Germline assignment: CDR1 SGHTS and CDR2 YDEGEE. The CDR3 covers 13 residues. V shed 1 base and J shed 3 bases, with 5 bases lying between them.

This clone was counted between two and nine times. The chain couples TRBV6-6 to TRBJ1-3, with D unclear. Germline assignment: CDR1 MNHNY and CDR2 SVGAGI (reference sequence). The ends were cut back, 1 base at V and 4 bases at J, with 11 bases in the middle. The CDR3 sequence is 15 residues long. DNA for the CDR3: TGTGCCAGCAGTTACTTATGGCAGTTAGGAAACACCATATATTTT. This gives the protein CASSYLWQLGNTIYF.

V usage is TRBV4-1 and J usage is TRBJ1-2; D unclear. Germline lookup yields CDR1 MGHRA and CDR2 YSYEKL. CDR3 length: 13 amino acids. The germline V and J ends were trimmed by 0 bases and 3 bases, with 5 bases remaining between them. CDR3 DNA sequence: TGCGCCAGCAGCCAAGACAGGTACTATGGCTACACCTTC. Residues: CASSQDRYYGYTF.

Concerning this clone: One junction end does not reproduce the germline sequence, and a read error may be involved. The chain's CDR3 is CASREGVNTEAFF. CDR3 coding DNA: TGTGCCAGCAGGGAAGGAGTGAACACTGAAGCTTTCTTT. This chain connects TRBV6-1 to TRBJ1-1; D uncertain. This CDR3 is built from 13 residues. Germline V lookup: CDR1 MNHNS, CDR2 SASEGT.

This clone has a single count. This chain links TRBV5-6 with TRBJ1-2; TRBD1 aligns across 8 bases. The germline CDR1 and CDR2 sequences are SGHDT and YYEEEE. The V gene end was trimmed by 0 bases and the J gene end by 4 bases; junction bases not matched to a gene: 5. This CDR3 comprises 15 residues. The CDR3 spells CASSLADRGLYGYTF. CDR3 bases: TGTGCCAGCAGCTTGGCCGACAGGGGACTCTATGGCTACACCTTC.

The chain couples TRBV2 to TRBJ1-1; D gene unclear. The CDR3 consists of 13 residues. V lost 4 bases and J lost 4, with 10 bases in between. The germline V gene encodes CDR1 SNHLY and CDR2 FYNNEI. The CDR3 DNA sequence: TGTGCCAGCAGTGCCGCTCGGTCCACTGAAGCTTTCTTT. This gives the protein CASSAARSTEAFF.

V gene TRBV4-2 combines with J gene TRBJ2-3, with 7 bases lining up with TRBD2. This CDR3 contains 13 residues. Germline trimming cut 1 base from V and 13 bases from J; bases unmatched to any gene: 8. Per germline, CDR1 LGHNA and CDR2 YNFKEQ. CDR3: CASSQVVGGGEYF. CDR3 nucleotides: TGTGCCAGCAGCCAAGTAGTGGGGGGGGGTGAGTATTTT.

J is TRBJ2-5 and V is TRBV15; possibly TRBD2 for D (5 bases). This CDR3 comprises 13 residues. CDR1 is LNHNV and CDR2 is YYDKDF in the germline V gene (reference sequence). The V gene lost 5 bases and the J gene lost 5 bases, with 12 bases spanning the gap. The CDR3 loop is CATSQASGETQYF. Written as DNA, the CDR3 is TGTGCCACCAGCCAGGCCTCGGGGGAGACCCAGTACTTC.

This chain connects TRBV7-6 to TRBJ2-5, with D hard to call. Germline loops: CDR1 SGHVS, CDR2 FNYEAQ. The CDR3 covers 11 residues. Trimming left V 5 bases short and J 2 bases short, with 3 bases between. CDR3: CASSLQETQYF. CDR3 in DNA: TGTGCCAGCAGCCTGCAAGAGACCCAGTACTTC.

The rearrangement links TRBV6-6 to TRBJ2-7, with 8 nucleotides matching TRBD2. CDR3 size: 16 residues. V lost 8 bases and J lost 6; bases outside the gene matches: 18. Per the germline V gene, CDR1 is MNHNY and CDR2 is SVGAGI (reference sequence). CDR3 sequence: CASLRAVVAGPSEQYF. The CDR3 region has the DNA TGTGCCAGCCTACGAGCCGTCGTAGCGGGACCCTCCGAGCAGTACTTC.

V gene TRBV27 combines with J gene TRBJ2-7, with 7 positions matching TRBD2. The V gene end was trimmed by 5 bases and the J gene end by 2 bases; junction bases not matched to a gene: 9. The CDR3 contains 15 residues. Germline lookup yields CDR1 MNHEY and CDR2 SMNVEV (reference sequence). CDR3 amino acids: CASSRGGDQPYEQYF. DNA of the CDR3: TGTGCCAGCAGTCGTGGGGGGGACCAACCCTACGAGCAGTACTTC.

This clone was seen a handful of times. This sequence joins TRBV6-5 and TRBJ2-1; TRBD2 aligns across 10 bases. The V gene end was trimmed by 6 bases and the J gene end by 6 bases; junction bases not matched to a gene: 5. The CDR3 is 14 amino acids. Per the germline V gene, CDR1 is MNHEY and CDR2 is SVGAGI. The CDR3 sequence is CASRRAGGANEQFF. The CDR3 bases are TGTGCCAGCAGAAGAGCGGGAGGGGCCAATGAGCAGTTCTTC.

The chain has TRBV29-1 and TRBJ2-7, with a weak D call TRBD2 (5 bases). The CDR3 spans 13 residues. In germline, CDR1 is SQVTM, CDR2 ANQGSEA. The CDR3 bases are TGCAGAGCTAGCTTTTACCTCCTCTACGAGCAGTACTTC. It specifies CRASFYLLYEQYF.

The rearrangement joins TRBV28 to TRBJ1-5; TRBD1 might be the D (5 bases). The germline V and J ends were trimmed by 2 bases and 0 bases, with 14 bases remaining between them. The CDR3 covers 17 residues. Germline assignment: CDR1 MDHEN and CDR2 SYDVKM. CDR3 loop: CASSLRTPDYSNQPQHF. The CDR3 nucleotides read TGTGCCAGCAGTTTACGGACACCTGATTATAGCAATCAGCCCCAGCATTTT.

The CDR3 sequence: CASLLAGVSEQYF. CDR3 coding DNA: TGTGCCAGCTTATTAGCGGGAGTTAGCGAGCAGTACTTC. This sequence joins TRBV2 and TRBJ2-7, with TRBD2 identical over 9 bases. V lost 8 bases and J lost 6; bases outside the gene matches: 8. The germline V gene encodes CDR1 SNHLY and CDR2 FYNNEI. The CDR3 contains 13 residues.

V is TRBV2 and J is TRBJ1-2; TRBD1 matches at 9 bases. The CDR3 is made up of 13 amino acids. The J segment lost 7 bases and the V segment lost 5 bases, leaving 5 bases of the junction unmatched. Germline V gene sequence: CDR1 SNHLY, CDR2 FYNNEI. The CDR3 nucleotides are TGTGCCAGCAGTCCCGGACAGGGGTTTGGCTACACCTTC. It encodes CASSPGQGFGYTF.

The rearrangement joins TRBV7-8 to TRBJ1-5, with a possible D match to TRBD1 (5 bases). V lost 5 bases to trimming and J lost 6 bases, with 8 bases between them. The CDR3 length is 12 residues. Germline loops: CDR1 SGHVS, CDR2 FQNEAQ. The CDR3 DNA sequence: TGTGCCAGCAGCCCTCAGGGTCAGCCCCAGCATTTT. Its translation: CASSPQGQPQHF.

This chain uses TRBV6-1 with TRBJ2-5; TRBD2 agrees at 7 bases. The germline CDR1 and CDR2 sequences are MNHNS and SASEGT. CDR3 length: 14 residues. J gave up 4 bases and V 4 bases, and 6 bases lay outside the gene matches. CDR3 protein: CASSGLANLETQYF. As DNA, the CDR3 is TGTGCCAGCAGTGGACTAGCCAACTTAGAGACCCAGTACTTC.

The chain's CDR3 is CASSLRLAGLEQYF. The CDR3 nucleotides are TGCGCCAGCAGCCTTCGGCTAGCGGGCCTCGAGCAGTACTTC. V and J are TRBV4-1 and TRBJ2-7; 8 positions match TRBD2. CDR1 is MGHRA and CDR2 is YSYEKL in the germline V gene. This CDR3 is 14 amino acids long. The ends lost 4 bases at V and 6 bases at J; junction bases unmatched: 8.

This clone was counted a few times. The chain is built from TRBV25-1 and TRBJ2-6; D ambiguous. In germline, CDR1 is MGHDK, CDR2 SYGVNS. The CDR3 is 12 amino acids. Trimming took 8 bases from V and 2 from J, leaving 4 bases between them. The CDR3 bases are TGTGCCAGCCGGGCTGGGGCCAACGTCCTGACTTTC. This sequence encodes CASRAGANVLTF.